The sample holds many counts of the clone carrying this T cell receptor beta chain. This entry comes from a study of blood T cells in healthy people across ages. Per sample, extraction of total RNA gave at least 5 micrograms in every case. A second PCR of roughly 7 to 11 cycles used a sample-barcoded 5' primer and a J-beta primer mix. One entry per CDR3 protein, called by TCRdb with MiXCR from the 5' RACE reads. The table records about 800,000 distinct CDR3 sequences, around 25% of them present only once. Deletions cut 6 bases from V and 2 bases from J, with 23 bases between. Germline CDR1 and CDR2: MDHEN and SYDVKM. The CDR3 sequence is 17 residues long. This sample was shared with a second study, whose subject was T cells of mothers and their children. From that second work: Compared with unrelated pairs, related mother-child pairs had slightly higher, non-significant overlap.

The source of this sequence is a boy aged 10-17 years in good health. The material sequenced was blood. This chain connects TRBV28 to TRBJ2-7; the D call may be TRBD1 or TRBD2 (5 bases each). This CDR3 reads CASRSGPQRITAYEQYF. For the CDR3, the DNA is TGTGCCAGCAGGTCGGGACCTCAAAGAATTACCGCCTACGAGCAGTACTTC.